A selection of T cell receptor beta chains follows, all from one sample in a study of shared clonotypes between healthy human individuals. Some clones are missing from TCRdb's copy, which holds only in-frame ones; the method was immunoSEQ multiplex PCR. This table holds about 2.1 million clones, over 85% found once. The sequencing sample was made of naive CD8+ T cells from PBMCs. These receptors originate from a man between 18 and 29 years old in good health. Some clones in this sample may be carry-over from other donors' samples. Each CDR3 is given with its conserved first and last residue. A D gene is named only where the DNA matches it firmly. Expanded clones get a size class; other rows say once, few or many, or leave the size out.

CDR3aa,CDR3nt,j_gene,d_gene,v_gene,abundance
CASRPGAKGYTF,TGTGCCAGCAGGCCGGGGGCGAAAGGCTACACCTTC,TRBJ1-2,-,TRBV2,-
CASSSYRGYDEQFF,TGTGCCAGCAGTTCCTACAGGGGGTACGATGAGCAGTTCTTC,TRBJ2-1,TRBD1,TRBV6-5,-
CATSSRGMNTEAFF,TGTGCCACCAGCAGCAGGGGCATGAACACTGAAGCTTTCTTT,TRBJ1-1,-,TRBV15,-
CASSPPSLAGGPFEQFF,TGTGCCAGCAGCCCCCCCTCACTAGCGGGAGGGCCGTTTGAGCAGTTCTTC,TRBJ2-1,TRBD2,TRBV27,-
CASSLSLAGASYTF,TGTGCCAGCAGCCTTAGTTTGGCAGGGGCTAGCTACACCTTC,TRBJ1-2,-,TRBV21-1,-
CASSPVGSGELFF,TGTGCCAGCAGCCCGGTGGGTTCCGGGGAGCTGTTTTTT,TRBJ2-2,-,TRBV7-2,-
CASGRGPSWDTQYF,TGTGCTAGTGGCCGGGGACCCTCGTGGGATACGCAGTATTTT,TRBJ2-3,-,TRBV12-5,once
CASSGPWTGEDEKLFF,TGTGCCAGCAGCGGCCCGTGGACAGGGGAGGACGAAAAACTGTTTTTT,TRBJ1-4,TRBD1,TRBV9,-
CASTSRPGNTIYF,TGTGCCAGCACTTCCAGGCCTGGAAACACCATATATTTT,TRBJ1-3,-,TRBV9,few
CASSPQGGTGELFF,TGTGCCAGCAGCCCTCAGGGGGGTACCGGGGAGCTGTTTTTT,TRBJ2-2,-,TRBV7-3,-
CASSPARQGMNTEAFF,TGCGCCAGCAGCCCTGCAAGACAGGGAATGAACACTGAAGCTTTCTTT,TRBJ1-1,TRBD1,TRBV4-1,-
CASSVDRLSEKLFF,TGTGCCAGCAGTGTGGACAGGTTGTCTGAAAAACTGTTTTTT,TRBJ1-4,TRBD1,TRBV27,-
CASSVRTREGPLNTGELFF,TGTGCCAGCAGCGTAAGGACGCGGGAGGGCCCTCTGAACACCGGGGAGCTGTTTTTT,TRBJ2-2,TRBD2,TRBV9,-
CASTPGPHEQYF,TGTGCCAGCACGCCCGGTCCCCACGAGCAGTACTTC,TRBJ2-7,-,TRBV7-9,-
CASSVALGPSTEAFF,TGTGCCAGCAGCGTAGCTTTAGGTCCATCGACTGAAGCTTTCTTT,TRBJ1-1,-,TRBV9,-
CASSPLTGGAGTEAFF,TGTGCCAGCAGCCCTCTGACAGGGGGCGCGGGCACTGAAGCTTTCTTT,TRBJ1-1,TRBD1,TRBV7-7,-
CASSENRAEAFF,TGTGCCAGCAGTGAAAACAGGGCTGAAGCTTTCTTT,TRBJ1-1,-,TRBV25-1,-
CASSLASSGTYEQYF,TGTGCCAGCAGCTTAGCCTCTAGCGGGACCTACGAGCAGTACTTC,TRBJ2-7,TRBD2,TRBV7-9,-
CASSVGSVAGGYTGELFF,TGTGCCAGCAGCGTAGGAAGTGTGGCGGGAGGGTACACCGGGGAGCTGTTTTTT,TRBJ2-2,TRBD2,TRBV9,once
CASSLGNRAYEQYF,TGTGCCAGCAGCTTAGGGAACAGGGCCTACGAGCAGTACTTC,TRBJ2-7,-,TRBV7-9,-
CSVATRGLGDTQYF,TGCAGCGTGGCGACAAGGGGTTTGGGAGATACGCAGTATTTT,TRBJ2-3,-,TRBV29-1,-
CASSEGAGGSGNTIYF,TGTGCCAGCAGTGAAGGGGCAGGGGGCTCTGGAAACACCATATATTTT,TRBJ1-3,TRBD1,TRBV2,-
CASSGWDTASYEQYF,TGTGCCAGCAGTGGTTGGGACACCGCGTCGTACGAGCAGTACTTC,TRBJ2-7,-,TRBV6-1,-
CASSLGQSSYEQYF,TGTGCCAGCAGCTTGGGGCAGAGCTCCTACGAGCAGTACTTC,TRBJ2-7,-,TRBV5-6,-
CASSLWKGSEQFF,TGTGCCAGCAGCTTGTGGAAGGGTAGTGAGCAGTTCTTC,TRBJ2-1,-,TRBV5-6,-
CASSQTSGTGEQYF,TGTGCCAGCAGTCAGACTAGCGGGACGGGCGAGCAGTACTTC,TRBJ2-7,TRBD2,TRBV28,-
CASSLLTSGSYEQYF,TGTGCCAGCAGCTTGTTGACTAGCGGGAGTTACGAGCAGTACTTC,TRBJ2-7,TRBD2,TRBV7-2,-
CSVEGGSTDTQYF,TGCAGCGTTGAGGGCGGAAGCACAGATACGCAGTATTTT,TRBJ2-3,-,TRBV29-1,-
CASSLGFPYEQYF,TGTGCCAGCAGTTTAGGCTTCCCCTACGAGCAGTACTTC,TRBJ2-7,-,TRBV27,-
CASSQVAGPIYNTEAFF,TGTGCCAGCAGCCAAGTCGCAGGCCCGATATATAACACTGAAGCTTTCTTT,TRBJ1-1,-,TRBV14,-
CASSLVGQGFPEQYF,TGTGCCAGCAGCTTGGTGGGACAGGGGTTTCCCGAGCAGTACTTC,TRBJ2-7,TRBD1,TRBV5-4,-
CASSDPRVHGNTIYF,TGTGCCAGCAGTGATCCCAGGGTTCATGGAAACACCATATATTTT,TRBJ1-3,-,TRBV25-1,-
CAASVTGGPYEQYF,TGCGCCGCCTCCGTTACGGGGGGGCCCTACGAGCAGTACTTC,TRBJ2-7,TRBD2,TRBV4-1,-
CASSFPPGRSYEQYF,TGTGCCAGCAGTTTCCCGCCGGGACGCAGCTACGAGCAGTACTTC,TRBJ2-7,-,TRBV28,once
CASRLRGSGDTQYF,TGCGCCAGCCGTTTAAGGGGTTCCGGAGATACGCAGTATTTT,TRBJ2-3,-,TRBV4-1,-
CASSVDRSEEGGYTF,TGTGCCAGCAGCGTAGATCGCAGTGAGGAGGGTGGCTACACCTTC,TRBJ1-2,-,TRBV9,-
CATSRERGTNQPQHF,TGTGCCACCAGCAGAGAGCGGGGAACGAATCAGCCCCAGCATTTT,TRBJ1-5,-,TRBV15,-
CASSLGVSGYEQYF,TGTGCCAGCAGCTTAGGGGTTTCGGGCTACGAGCAGTACTTC,TRBJ2-7,-,TRBV7-8,-
CASSLAGLALVEQFF,TGCGCCAGCAGCTTGGCGGGCCTCGCGTTGGTTGAGCAGTTCTTC,TRBJ2-1,-,TRBV5-1,-
CASSSSAGGPDTQYF,TGTGCCAGCAGCTCTTCCGCGGGGGGACCAGATACGCAGTATTTT,TRBJ2-3,TRBD2,TRBV7-8,-
CASSPPDKTQYF,TGTGCCAGCAGCCCCCCCGATAAGACCCAGTACTTC,TRBJ2-5,-,TRBV9,-
CASSLDSPYNEQFF,TGTGCCAGCAGTTTAGACAGCCCTTACAATGAGCAGTTCTTC,TRBJ2-1,-,TRBV27,-
CAIRSARGSDTQYF,TGTGCCATCAGGAGCGCTAGAGGCTCAGATACGCAGTATTTT,TRBJ2-3,-,TRBV10-3,-
CSVATGWGANVLTF,TGCAGCGTGGCGACAGGGTGGGGGGCCAACGTCCTGACTTTC,TRBJ2-6,TRBD1,TRBV29-1,-
CASSLFQREGWNEQFF,TGTGCCAGCAGCTTATTCCAGCGGGAGGGATGGAATGAGCAGTTCTTC,TRBJ2-1,TRBD2,TRBV11-2,-
CASSLRRVQPQHF,TGTGCCAGCAGTTTACGCAGGGTTCAGCCCCAGCATTTT,TRBJ1-5,-,TRBV28,-
CASSSPHSGGSSYEQYF,TGTGCCAGCAGCTCGCCTCATAGTGGCGGGAGCTCCTACGAGCAGTACTTC,TRBJ2-7,TRBD2,TRBV11-3,-
CASSPVGLKNEQFF,TGCGCCAGCAGCCCAGTTGGCCTCAAGAATGAGCAGTTCTTC,TRBJ2-1,-,TRBV4-1,-
CASSLELLEQFF,TGTGCCAGCAGCCTTGAGCTTCTTGAGCAGTTCTTC,TRBJ2-1,-,TRBV28,-
CASSQDEQGDEQYF,TGCGCCAGCAGCCAAGATGAACAAGGGGACGAGCAGTACTTC,TRBJ2-7,-,TRBV4-3,-